The T cell receptor beta chain described here comes from a study of beta chain features in type 1 diabetes. This clone was detected a few times. The antigen is undetermined. Overall study findings and caveats: TCRB CDR3s were moderately but significantly shorter in Type 1 diabetes patients in all four CD4+ subsets. Cells that show high TCR expression could be over-represented by cDNA sequencing. PCR might favor shorter templates, equally in patients and controls.

Of the isolated RNA, all was reverse transcribed, and so the sequenced material was expressed TCRB transcripts. Some clones are missing from TCRdb's copy, which holds only in-frame ones; the method was immunoSEQ multiplex PCR. The sample has around 130,000 clones, approximately 10% seen once; the top ten hold 0.75%. The CDR3 has 17 amino acids. Trimming at V came to 1 base and at J to 5 bases, leaving 13 bases not matched to a gene. Germline V gives CDR1 SGHTA, CDR2 FQGNSA. The V and J genes are TRBV7-2 and TRBJ1-1, with TRBD1 identical over 7 bases. Sequences were obtained from central memory CD4+ T cells from blood. The sequence came from a man aged 30-40 years with type 1 diabetes. The chain's CDR3 is CASSLVRAGGEGTEAFF. DNA of the CDR3: TGTGCCAGCAGCTTAGTCCGGGCAGGGGGAGAGGGGACTGAAGCTTTCTTT. The variable domain in full, with the rest retrieved from reference TRBV7-2 and TRBJ1-1, is GAGVSQSPSNKVTEKGKDVELRCDPISGHTALYWYRQSLGQGLEFLIYFQGNSAPDKSGLPSDRFSAERTGGSVSTLTIQRTQQEDSAVYLCASSLVRAGGEGTEAFFGQGTRLTVV.